These 10 T cell receptor beta chains share one sample of origin, sequenced in a study of molecular identifiers for immune sequencing clone quantification. MiXCR, run by TCRdb on the PCR reads, gives a single entry per CDR3 protein. The sample has 9,500 to 10,000 distinct CDR3 sequences, roughly 21% seen once. Sequenced input: naive CD8+ T cells from blood, with Jurkat cell RNA spiked in. The subset denotes: FACS-sorted CD8+CD4-CCR7+CD45RA+ naive T cells. The source is a human donor in good health. Some libraries in this study had Jurkat cell RNA spiked in.

This chain connects TRBV3-1 to TRBJ2-7; a weak D match, TRBD1 (6 bases). V lost 3 bases and J 3 bases, leaving 6 bases between the germline ends. The CDR3 is 12 amino acids. CDR1 is LGHDT, CDR2 YNNKEL, per germline (reference sequence). The CDR3 bases are TGTGCCAGCAGCCAGGACAGCTACGAGCAGTACTTC. Amino acid sequence: CASSQDSYEQYF.

This clonotype was observed many times. The V call is TRBV14, the J call TRBJ2-3, with D perhaps matching TRBD2 (6 bases). CDR1 is SGHDN and CDR2 is FVKESK in the germline V gene. Trimming shortened V by 1 base and J by 1 base, and 15 bases separated the two germline ends. The CDR3 sequence is 17 residues long. The CDR3 DNA sequence: TGTGCCAGCAGCCAAGCTCTTTGGGGGGACGGCACAGATACGCAGTATTTT. This codes for CASSQALWGDGTDTQYF.

To note about this clonotype: This clone may be a read error of a much larger clone one base away. This CDR3 is missing its conserved last phenylalanine or tryptophan, likely due to a read error. The J gene is TRBJ1-1, the V gene TRBV12-3 or TRBV12-4; no reliable D call. Deletions cut 8 bases from V and 10 bases from J, with 14 bases between. This CDR3 is 11 amino acids long. CDR3 region: CASAFGEPAFL. In DNA, the CDR3 is TGTGCCAGCGCCTTCGGGGAGCCAGCTTTCTTG.

This clonotype appeared many times. The V call is TRBV5-1, the J call TRBJ2-1; D is unresolved. The CDR3 sequence is 13 residues long. Between the trimmed V and J ends, which lost 4 bases and 1 base, there was a span of 6 bases. The V gene's germline CDR1 is SGHRS and CDR2 YFSETQ. CDR3 amino acids: CASSGMSYNEQFF. CDR3 bases: TGCGCCAGCAGCGGGATGTCCTACAATGAGCAGTTCTTC.

The rearrangement uses TRBV29-1 and TRBJ2-1; D unclear. The germline V gene has CDR1 SQVTM and CDR2 ANQGSEA. The V and J ends lost 1 base and 8 bases respectively, with 12 bases between them. There are 13 residues in the CDR3. The CDR3 reads CSVEAVVFHEQFF. The CDR3 DNA reads TGCAGCGTTGAAGCGGTGGTCTTCCATGAGCAGTTCTTC.

This clonotype is categorized as medium-sized. The rearrangement joins TRBV6-5 to TRBJ2-2; D might be TRBD2 (7 bases). From germline, CDR1 is MNHEY and CDR2 SVGAGI. The CDR3 is 14 residues long. V lost 6 bases and J 5 bases, leaving 13 bases between the germline ends. CDR3 residues: CASRSGGPTGELFF. The CDR3 nucleotides read TGTGCCAGCAGGTCGGGGGGCCCGACCGGGGAGCTGTTTTTT.

This clonotype came up once. J is TRBJ2-3 and V is TRBV30; D is uncertain. V was clipped by 0 bases and J by 3 bases, with 7 bases between them. CDR1 GTSNPN and CDR2 SVGIG come from the germline V gene (reference sequence). The CDR3 runs to 13 residues. The CDR3 nucleotides are TGTGCCTGGAGTGTGTTGGAAACAGATACGCAGTATTTT. The encoded protein is CAWSVLETDTQYF.

By frequency in the sample, this clonotype is medium-sized. CDR3 amino acids: CASSQRPGTGLSRDTEAFF. CDR3 DNA: TGCGCCAGCAGCCAAAGACCCGGGACAGGGCTATCTCGGGACACTGAAGCTTTCTTT. The chain joins TRBV4-1 to TRBJ1-1; TRBD1 matches at 9 bases. The CDR3 is 19 amino acids. The trim removed 2 bases at V and 3 bases at J, leaving 16 bases unmatched. Germline V gives CDR1 MGHRA, CDR2 YSYEKL.

The chain joins TRBV4-3 to TRBJ1-5; 8 nucleotides agree with TRBD1. Per the germline V gene, CDR1 is LGHNA and CDR2 is YSLEER. The CDR3 consists of 16 residues. DNA of the CDR3: TGCGCGAGCCGCCAAGATAGGGCAGGGGGCGAGCAGCCCCAGCATTTT. Its protein product is CASRQDRAGGEQPQHF.

The V gene is TRBV30, the J gene TRBJ1-1; tentative D call: TRBD1 (6 bases). V was cut by 5 bases and J by 1 base, with 11 bases left in between. CDR1 is GTSNPN, CDR2 SVGIG, per germline (reference sequence). The CDR3 has 13 residues. CDR3 sequence reads: CAWGRTANTEAFF. CDR3 coding DNA: TGTGCCTGGGGTCGGACAGCGAACACTGAAGCTTTCTTT.